These 3 T cell receptor beta chains came from one sample sequenced in a study of neoadjuvant anti-PD-1 for oral cavity cancer (dated by TCRdb to about 2021). Receptors were amplified or captured by the immunoSEQ multiplex PCR assay. Entries here come from immuneACCESS through TCRdb and include only in-frame sequences with V and J called. Some clones fail to appear in such tables; in the studies checked, an unresolved V gene covers under half of the shortfall, and the cause of the remainder is unknown. The sample table records more than 10,000 clones; about three fifths of these occur just once. Of the sample, 2% to 3% falls within the top ten clones. The sample's time point label is to be understood as: before neoadjuvant nivolumab. Here the sequenced sample was PBMCs, taken before nivolumab (anti-PD-1) treatment. The receptors originated from a person between 40 and 79 years old with oral cavity squamous cell carcinoma.

In this sample, this clone turned up a few times. In nucleotides, the CDR3 is TGTGCCAGCAGCCCTCAACACACTGAAGCTTTCTTT. Protein: CASSPQHTEAFF. This sequence joins TRBV7-8 and TRBJ1-1; D is unclear. V was pared by 5 bases and J by 3 bases, with 7 bases between. The CDR3 consists of 12 residues. Germline V gene lookup returns CDR1 SGHVS and CDR2 FQNEAQ.

The rearrangement joins TRBV5-4 to TRBJ2-5, with D possibly matching TRBD2 (6 bases). Trimming stripped 4 bases from V and 5 bases from J, with 15 bases between. The V gene's germline CDR1 is SGHNT and CDR2 YYREEE (reference sequence). The CDR3 is 14 residues long. The CDR3 reads CASSPQTGVETQYF. In DNA form, the CDR3 reads TGTGCCAGCAGCCCCCAAACGGGAGTGGAGACCCAGTACTTC.

The chain links TRBV9 to TRBJ1-3, with no clear D. The germline CDR1 and CDR2 sequences are SGDLS and YYNGEE. The CDR3 spans 16 residues. Trimming stripped 0 bases from V and 0 bases from J, with 10 bases between. In DNA, the CDR3 is TGTGCCAGCAGCGTAGGAGGGCTTAGCTCTGGAAACACCATATATTTT. It codes for CASSVGGLSSGNTIYF.